This is a list of T cell receptor beta chains from one sample in a study of shared clonotypes between healthy human individuals. Clones were sequenced by immunoSEQ multiplex PCR, and TCRdb holds only the in-frame ones, with some missing. The table includes around 2.1 million clones, under 95% detected once. The sequenced sample consisted of naive CD8+ T cells from PBMCs. The receptor source for this set is a man aged 18 to 30 in good health. Some clones in this sample may be carry-over from other donors' samples. Both conserved end residues are part of each CDR3. D genes are given only for firm matches. A clone size is listed for some rows: how often the clone was seen (once, few, many), or a class if it is expanded.

J gene,V gene,D gene,clone size,CDR3 protein,CDR3 DNA
TRBJ2-1,TRBV19,NA,NA,CASSVQGYNEQFF,TGTGCCAGTAGTGTACAGGGTTACAATGAGCAGTTCTTC
TRBJ1-2,TRBV27,NA,NA,CASARTENYGYTF,TGTGCCAGCGCCCGGACGGAGAACTATGGCTACACCTTC
TRBJ2-1,TRBV7-8,TRBD2,NA,CASSLGGTSGNEQFF,TGTGCCAGCAGCTTAGGTGGGACTAGCGGCAATGAGCAGTTCTTC
TRBJ2-1,TRBV9,TRBD2,NA,CASSVEGAGDYNEQFF,TGTGCCAGCAGCGTAGAGGGAGCGGGAGATTACAATGAGCAGTTCTTC
TRBJ2-7,TRBV6-5,TRBD1,NA,CASSGTGLGEQYF,TGTGCCAGCAGCGGGACAGGGCTGGGCGAGCAGTACTTC
TRBJ2-3,TRBV25-1,NA,NA,CASSEYTGRSTDTQYF,TGTGCCAGCAGTGAATACACAGGGAGGAGCACAGATACGCAGTATTTT
TRBJ2-1,TRBV27,TRBD2,NA,CASNSPAGLAGNEQFF,TGTGCCAGCAACTCTCCTGCGGGACTAGCGGGCAATGAGCAGTTCTTC
TRBJ2-7,TRBV6-1,NA,once,CASSEALRAPVYEQYF,TGTGCCAGCAGTGAAGCGCTCAGGGCCCCGGTCTACGAGCAGTACTTC
TRBJ2-2,TRBV25-1,TRBD1,NA,CASSARTGEAGELFF,TGTGCCAGCAGTGCGCGGACAGGGGAGGCCGGGGAGCTGTTTTTT
TRBJ2-4,TRBV19,NA,NA,CASKTGLAKNIQYF,TGTGCCAGCAAGACAGGTCTAGCCAAAAACATTCAGTACTTC
TRBJ2-3,TRBV27,TRBD2,NA,CASSSLGTTAGDTQYF,TGTGCCAGCAGTTCCCTCGGGACTACCGCCGGGGATACGCAGTATTTT
TRBJ2-7,TRBV27,NA,NA,CASSFTGALREQYF,TGTGCCAGCAGCTTCACCGGGGCCTTGAGGGAGCAGTACTTC
TRBJ1-2,TRBV27,TRBD1,NA,CASSPTGVDRGYGYTF,TGTGCCAGCAGTCCTACCGGTGTCGACAGGGGCTATGGCTACACCTTC
TRBJ2-1,TRBV27,NA,NA,CASSLDRAGNEQFF,TGTGCCAGCAGTTTAGACAGGGCGGGAAATGAGCAGTTCTTC
TRBJ2-7,TRBV5-6,NA,NA,CASSLLDREYEQYF,TGTGCCAGCAGCCTCCTGGACAGAGAATACGAGCAGTACTTC
TRBJ1-1,TRBV30,NA,few,CAWSMGVFNTEAFF,TGTGCCTGGAGCATGGGGGTGTTCAACACTGAAGCTTTCTTT
TRBJ1-3,TRBV5-6,NA,NA,CASRSGRGSGNTIYF,TGTGCCAGCAGATCTGGACGCGGTTCTGGAAACACCATATATTTT
TRBJ2-7,TRBV7-9,NA,once,CASSSTGNWVYEQYF,TGTGCCAGCAGCTCAACGGGAAATTGGGTCTACGAGCAGTACTTC
TRBJ1-5,TRBV27,NA,NA,CASSLIFSGHNQPQHF,TGTGCCAGCAGTTTGATTTTTTCGGGACATAATCAGCCCCAGCATTTT
TRBJ2-6,TRBV9,TRBD1,NA,CASSVEATGDRSLSGANVLTF,TGTGCCAGCAGCGTAGAGGCGACGGGGGACAGGAGCCTCTCTGGGGCCAACGTCCTGACTTTC
TRBJ2-7,TRBV27,NA,NA,CASSSQDGDEQYF,TGTGCCAGCAGTTCCCAGGACGGGGACGAGCAGTACTTC
TRBJ2-1,TRBV27,TRBD2,NA,CASSLLSGRGVNEQFF,TGTGCCAGCAGTCTCCTCAGCGGGAGGGGGGTCAATGAGCAGTTCTTC
TRBJ2-4,TRBV7-8,NA,NA,CASSSGRGANIQYF,TGTGCCAGCAGCTCGGGCAGGGGGGCAAACATTCAGTACTTC
TRBJ2-1,TRBV28,TRBD2,NA,CASSSPRTSGDGGEQFF,TGTGCCAGCAGTTCCCCTCGGACTAGCGGGGACGGGGGTGAGCAGTTCTTC
TRBJ2-7,TRBV9,TRBD2,NA,CASSVGKGRENPIPNYYEQYF,TGTGCCAGCAGCGTAGGGAAGGGGCGGGAGAACCCGATCCCGAATTACTACGAGCAGTACTTC
TRBJ1-2,TRBV4-1,NA,NA,CASTQEGSGYTF,TGCGCCAGCACCCAGGAGGGGTCGGGCTACACCTTC
TRBJ2-7,TRBV5-6,TRBD2,NA,CASSLALAGPPSYEQYF,TGTGCCAGCAGCCTTGCTCTAGCGGGACCTCCCTCCTACGAGCAGTACTTC
TRBJ1-5,TRBV18,NA,NA,CASSPWGQGDQPQHF,TGTGCCAGCTCACCATGGGGGCAGGGTGATCAGCCCCAGCATTTT
TRBJ2-2,TRBV9,NA,NA,CASSVGSVRELFF,TGTGCCAGCAGCGTAGGGAGCGTCCGGGAGCTGTTTTTT
TRBJ2-5,TRBV19,TRBD1,NA,CASSTRDSNQETQYF,TGTGCCAGTAGTACCCGGGACAGTAACCAAGAGACCCAGTACTTC
TRBJ2-7,TRBV10-1,TRBD1,NA,CATTPRTGSYEQYF,TGCGCCACCACGCCTAGGACAGGCTCCTACGAGCAGTACTTC
TRBJ2-2,TRBV29-1,NA,NA,CSVEAGYNTGELFF,TGCAGCGTTGAAGCGGGGTACAACACCGGGGAGCTGTTTTTT
TRBJ2-5,TRBV6-5,TRBD2,once,CASSSKREGPRETQYF,TGTGCCAGCAGTTCCAAGCGGGAGGGCCCACGGGAGACCCAGTACTTC
TRBJ1-4,TRBV13,NA,NA,CASSRENQKLFF,TGTGCCAGCAGCCGCGAGAATCAAAAACTGTTTTTT
TRBJ2-7,TRBV7-9,NA,NA,CASSSLGADGTYEQYF,TGTGCCAGCAGCTCCCTGGGGGCAGATGGGACCTACGAGCAGTACTTC
TRBJ1-2,TRBV7-2,NA,NA,CASSSLRLGDYGYTF,TGTGCCAGCAGCTCCCTCCGCCTAGGGGACTATGGCTACACCTTC
TRBJ2-3,TRBV2,NA,NA,CASSAGGGSTDTQYF,TGTGCCAGCAGTGCCGGCGGAGGGAGCACAGATACGCAGTATTTT
TRBJ2-2,TRBV4-3,TRBD2,NA,CASSQDRGAGELFF,TGCGCCAGCAGCCAAGATCGGGGGGCCGGGGAGCTGTTTTTT
TRBJ1-3,TRBV9,NA,NA,CASSAGLKGPRPDTIYF,TGTGCCAGCAGCGCAGGACTCAAAGGGCCCCGGCCTGACACCATATATTTT
TRBJ2-7,TRBV4-1,NA,few,CASSQGFGGLGEQYF,TGCGCCAGCAGCCAAGGATTCGGGGGACTGGGCGAGCAGTACTTC
TRBJ1-1,TRBV4-1,TRBD1,NA,CASSQDQGGTEAFF,TGCGCCAGCAGCCAAGATCAGGGGGGCACTGAAGCTTTCTTT
TRBJ2-6,TRBV7-8,TRBD1,NA,CASSLAPGGYSSGANVLTF,TGTGCCAGCAGCTTAGCCCCAGGGGGCTACTCCTCTGGGGCCAACGTCCTGACTTTC
TRBJ2-3,TRBV6-4,NA,NA,CASSERHTDTQYF,TGTGCCAGCAGCGAGAGACACACAGATACGCAGTATTTT
TRBJ2-7,TRBV27,NA,NA,CASSLRGPYEQYF,TGTGCCAGCAGCCTCAGGGGTCCCTACGAGCAGTACTTC
TRBJ2-1,TRBV4-3,NA,NA,CASSQDGQHYNEQFF,TGCGCCAGCAGCCAAGACGGACAGCACTACAATGAGCAGTTCTTC
TRBJ2-7,TRBV7-8,TRBD1,NA,CASSLNTQGQNYEQYF,TGTGCCAGCAGCTTAAACACCCAGGGACAGAACTACGAGCAGTACTTC
TRBJ1-5,TRBV27,NA,NA,CASSFGQGGRYSNQPQHF,TGTGCCAGCAGTTTCGGACAAGGGGGGAGATATAGCAATCAGCCCCAGCATTTT
TRBJ2-1,TRBV19,NA,NA,CASRTGVDEQFF,TGTGCCAGCCGGACGGGGGTCGATGAGCAGTTCTTC
TRBJ1-2,TRBV6-5,TRBD1,NA,CASSLDRFYGYTF,TGCGCCAGCAGCTTGGACAGGTTCTATGGCTACACCTTC
TRBJ2-3,TRBV28,NA,once,CASSRKGGPTDTQYF,TGTGCCAGCAGTCGGAAGGGGGGGCCCACAGATACGCAGTATTTT
TRBJ1-3,TRBV30,NA,NA,CAGEGGSGDTIYF,TGTGCCGGGGAGGGGGGCAGCGGAGACACCATATATTTT